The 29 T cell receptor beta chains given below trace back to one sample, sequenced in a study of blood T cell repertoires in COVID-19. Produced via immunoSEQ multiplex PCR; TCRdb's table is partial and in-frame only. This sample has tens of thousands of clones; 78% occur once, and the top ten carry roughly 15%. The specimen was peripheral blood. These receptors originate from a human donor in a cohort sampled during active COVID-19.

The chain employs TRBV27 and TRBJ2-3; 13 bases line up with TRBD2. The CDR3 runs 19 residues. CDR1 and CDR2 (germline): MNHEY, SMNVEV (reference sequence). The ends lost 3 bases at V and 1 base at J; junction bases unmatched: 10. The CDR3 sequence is CASSFTPPTSGRRTDTQYF. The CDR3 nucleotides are TGTGCCAGCAGTTTTACCCCCCCGACTAGCGGGAGGCGCACAGATACGCAGTATTTT.

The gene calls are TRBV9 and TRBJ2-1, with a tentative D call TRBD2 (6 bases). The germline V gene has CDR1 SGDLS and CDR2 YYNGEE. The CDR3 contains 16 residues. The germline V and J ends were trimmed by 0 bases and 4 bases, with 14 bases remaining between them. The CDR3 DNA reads TGTGCCAGCAGCGTAGGTGGTAGCGGAATTTACAATGAGCAGTTCTTC. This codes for CASSVGGSGIYNEQFF.

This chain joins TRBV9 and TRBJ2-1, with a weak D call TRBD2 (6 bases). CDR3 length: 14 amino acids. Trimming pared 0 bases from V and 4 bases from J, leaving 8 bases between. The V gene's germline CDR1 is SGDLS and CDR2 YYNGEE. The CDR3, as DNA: TGTGCCAGCAGCGTAGACGGACTATACAATGAGCAGTTCTTC. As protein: CASSVDGLYNEQFF.

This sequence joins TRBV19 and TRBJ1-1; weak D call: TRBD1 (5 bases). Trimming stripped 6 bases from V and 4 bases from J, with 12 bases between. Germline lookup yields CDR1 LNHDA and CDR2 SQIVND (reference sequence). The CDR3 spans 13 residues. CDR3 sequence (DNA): TGTGCCAGTAGCACCCAGGGTAGCACTGAAGCTTTCTTT. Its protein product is CASSTQGSTEAFF. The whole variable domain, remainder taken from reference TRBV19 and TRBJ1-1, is DGGITQSPKYLFRKEGQNVTLSCEQNLNHDAMYWYRQDPGQGLRLIYYSQIVNDFQKGDIAEGYSVSREKKESFPLTVTSAQKNPTAFYLCASSTQGSTEAFFGQGTRLTVV.

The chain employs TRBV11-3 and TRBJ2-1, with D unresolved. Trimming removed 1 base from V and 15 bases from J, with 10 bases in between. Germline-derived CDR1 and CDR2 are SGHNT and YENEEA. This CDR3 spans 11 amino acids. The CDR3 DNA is TGTGCCAGCAGCTTAGGGTCGAGGAGGTTCTTC. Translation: CASSLGSRRFF. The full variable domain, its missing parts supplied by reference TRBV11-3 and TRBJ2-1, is EAGVVQSPRYKIIEKKQPVAFWCNPISGHNTLYWYLQNLGQGPELLIRYENEEAVDDSQLPKDRFSAERLKGVDSTLKIQPAELGDSAVYLCASSLGSRRFFGPGTRLTVL.

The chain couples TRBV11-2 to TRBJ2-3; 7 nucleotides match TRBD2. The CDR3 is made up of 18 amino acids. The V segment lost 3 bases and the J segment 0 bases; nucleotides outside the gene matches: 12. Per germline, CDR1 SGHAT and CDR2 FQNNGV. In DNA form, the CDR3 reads TGTGCCAGCAGCTTCAAGGCTAGCGGACTGATTAGCACAGATACGCAGTATTTT. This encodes CASSFKASGLISTDTQYF. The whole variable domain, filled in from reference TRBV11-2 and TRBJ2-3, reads EAGVAQSPRYKIIEKRQSVAFWCNPISGHATLYWYQQILGQGPKLLIQFQNNGVVDDSQLPKDRFSAERLKGVDSTLKIQPAKLEDSAVYLCASSFKASGLISTDTQYFGPGTRLTVL.

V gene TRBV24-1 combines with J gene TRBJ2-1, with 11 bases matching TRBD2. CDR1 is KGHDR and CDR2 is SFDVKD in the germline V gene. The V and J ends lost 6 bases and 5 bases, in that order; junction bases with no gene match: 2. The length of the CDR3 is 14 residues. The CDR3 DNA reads TGTGCCACCAGTCCGGGACTAGCGGACAATGAGCAGTTCTTC. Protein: CATSPGLADNEQFF.

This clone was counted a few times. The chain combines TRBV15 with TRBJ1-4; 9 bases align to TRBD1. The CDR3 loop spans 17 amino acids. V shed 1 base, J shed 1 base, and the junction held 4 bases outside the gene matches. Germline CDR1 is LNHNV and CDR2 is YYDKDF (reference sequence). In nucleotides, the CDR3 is TGTGCCACCAGCAGAGTCCCGGGACAGGGAACTAATGAAAAACTGTTTTTT. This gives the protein CATSRVPGQGTNEKLFF.

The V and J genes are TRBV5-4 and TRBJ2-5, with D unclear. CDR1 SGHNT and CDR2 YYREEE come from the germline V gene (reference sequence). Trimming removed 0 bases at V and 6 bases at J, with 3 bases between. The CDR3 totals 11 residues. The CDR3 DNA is TGTGCCAGCAGCTTGGGGCAGACCCAGTACTTC. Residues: CASSLGQTQYF. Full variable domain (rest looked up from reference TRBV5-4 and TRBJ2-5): ETGVTQSPTHLIKTRGQQVTLRCSSQSGHNTVSWYQQALGQGPQFIFQYYREEENGRGNFPPRFSGLQFPNYSSELNVNALELDDSALYLCASSLGQTQYFGPGTRLLVL.

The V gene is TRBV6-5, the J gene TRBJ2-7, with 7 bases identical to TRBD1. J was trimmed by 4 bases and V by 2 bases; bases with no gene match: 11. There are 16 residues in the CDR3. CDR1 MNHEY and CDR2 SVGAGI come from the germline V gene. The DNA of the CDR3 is TGTGCCAGCAGTTACACAGGGACAGTCAGGGTATACGAGCAGTACTTC. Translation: CASSYTGTVRVYEQYF.

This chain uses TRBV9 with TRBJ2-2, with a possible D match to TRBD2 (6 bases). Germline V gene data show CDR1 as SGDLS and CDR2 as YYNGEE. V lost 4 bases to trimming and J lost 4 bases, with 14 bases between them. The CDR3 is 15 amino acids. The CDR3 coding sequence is TGTGCCAGCAGCCCCTTTGGGAGGAGCACCGGGGAGCTGTTTTTT. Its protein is CASSPFGRSTGELFF.

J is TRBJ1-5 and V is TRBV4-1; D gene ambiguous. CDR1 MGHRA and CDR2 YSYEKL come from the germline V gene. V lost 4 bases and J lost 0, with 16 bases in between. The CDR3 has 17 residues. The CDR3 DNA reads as TGCGCCAGCAGCCCCGACGGGTCCCCATATAGCAATCAGCCCCAGCATTTT. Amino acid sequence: CASSPDGSPYSNQPQHF.

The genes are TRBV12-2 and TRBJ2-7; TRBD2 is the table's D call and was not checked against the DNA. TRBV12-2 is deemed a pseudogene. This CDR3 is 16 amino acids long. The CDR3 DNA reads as TGTGCAAGTCGCTTAGCCCAGGTGGGGAGGGCCTACGAGCAGTACTTC. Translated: CASRLAQVGRAYEQYF.

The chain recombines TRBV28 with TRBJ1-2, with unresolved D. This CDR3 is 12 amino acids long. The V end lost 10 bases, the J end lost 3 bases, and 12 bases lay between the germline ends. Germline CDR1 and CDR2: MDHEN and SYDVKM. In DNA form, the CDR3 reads TGTGCCACCTCCGAGCAGGACTATGGCTACACCTTC. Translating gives CATSEQDYGYTF.

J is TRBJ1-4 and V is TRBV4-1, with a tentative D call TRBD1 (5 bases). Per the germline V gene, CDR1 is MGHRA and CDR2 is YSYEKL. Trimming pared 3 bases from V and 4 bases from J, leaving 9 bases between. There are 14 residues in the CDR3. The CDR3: CASSQGGYNEKLFF. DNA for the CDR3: TGCGCCAGCAGCCAGGGGGGTTATAATGAAAAACTGTTTTTT.

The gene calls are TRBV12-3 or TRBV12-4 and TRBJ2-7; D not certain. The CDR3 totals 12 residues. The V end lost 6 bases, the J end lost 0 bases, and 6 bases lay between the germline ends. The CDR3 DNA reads TGTGCCAGCAGCGGAGACTCCTACGAGCAGTACGTC. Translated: CASSGDSYEQYV.

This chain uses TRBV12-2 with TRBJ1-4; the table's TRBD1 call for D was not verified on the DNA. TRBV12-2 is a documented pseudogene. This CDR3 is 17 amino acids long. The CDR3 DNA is TGTGCAAGTCGCTCCCCCGTTGGACAGGGGTTCAATGAAAAACTGTTTTTT. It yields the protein CASRSPVGQGFNEKLFF.

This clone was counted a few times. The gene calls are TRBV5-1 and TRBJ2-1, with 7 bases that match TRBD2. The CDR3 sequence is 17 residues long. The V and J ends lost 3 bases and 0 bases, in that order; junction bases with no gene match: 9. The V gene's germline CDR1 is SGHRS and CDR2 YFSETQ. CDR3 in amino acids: CASSWGRAGASYNEQFF. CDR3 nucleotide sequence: TGCGCCAGCAGCTGGGGTCGGGCGGGAGCCTCCTACAATGAGCAGTTCTTC.

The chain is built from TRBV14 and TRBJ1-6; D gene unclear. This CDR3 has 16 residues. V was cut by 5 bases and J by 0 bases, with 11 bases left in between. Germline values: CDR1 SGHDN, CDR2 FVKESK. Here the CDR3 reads CASSAFPSSYNSPLHF. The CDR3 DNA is TGTGCCAGCAGCGCATTTCCGAGCTCCTATAATTCACCCCTCCACTTT.

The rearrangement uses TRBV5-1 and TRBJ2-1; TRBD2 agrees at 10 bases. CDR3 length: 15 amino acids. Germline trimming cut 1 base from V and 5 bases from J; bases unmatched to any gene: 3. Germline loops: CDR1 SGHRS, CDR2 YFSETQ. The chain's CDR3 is CASSLTSGTHNEQFF. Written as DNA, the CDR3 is TGCGCCAGCAGCTTGACTAGCGGGACCCACAATGAGCAGTTCTTC. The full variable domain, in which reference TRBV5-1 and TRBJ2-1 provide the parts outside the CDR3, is KAGVTQTPRYLIKTRGQQVTLSCSPISGHRSVSWYQQTPGQGLQFLFEYFSETQRNKGNFPGRFSGRQFSNSRSEMNVSTLELGDSALYLCASSLTSGTHNEQFFGPGTRLTVL.

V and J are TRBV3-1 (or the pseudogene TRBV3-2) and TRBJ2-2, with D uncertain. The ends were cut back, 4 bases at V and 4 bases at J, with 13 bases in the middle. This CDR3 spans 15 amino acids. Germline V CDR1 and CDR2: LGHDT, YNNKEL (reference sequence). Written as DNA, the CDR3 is TGTGCCAGCAGCCCTCGCCGTCTCGGCACCGGGGAGCTGTTTTTT. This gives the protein CASSPRRLGTGELFF.

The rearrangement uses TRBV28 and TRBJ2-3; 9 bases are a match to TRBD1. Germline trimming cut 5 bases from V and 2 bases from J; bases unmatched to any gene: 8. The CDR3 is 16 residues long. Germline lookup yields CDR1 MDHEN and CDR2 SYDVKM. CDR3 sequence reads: CASSPAGTGLTDTQYF. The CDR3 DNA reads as TGTGCCAGCAGTCCGGCCGGGACAGGGCTCACAGATACGCAGTATTTT.

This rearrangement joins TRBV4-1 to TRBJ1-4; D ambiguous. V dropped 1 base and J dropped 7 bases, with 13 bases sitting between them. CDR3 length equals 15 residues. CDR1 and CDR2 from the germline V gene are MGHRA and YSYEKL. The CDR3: CASSQVSGSGEKLFF. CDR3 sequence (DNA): TGCGCCAGCAGCCAAGTATCTGGATCGGGTGAAAAACTGTTTTTT.

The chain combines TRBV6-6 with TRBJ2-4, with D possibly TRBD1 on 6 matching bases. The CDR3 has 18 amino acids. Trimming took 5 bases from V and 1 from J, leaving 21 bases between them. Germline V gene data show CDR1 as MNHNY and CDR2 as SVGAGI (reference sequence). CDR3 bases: TGTGCCAGCAGTCTCCATCCATCACAGGGCTTGGCCAAAAACATTCAGTACTTC. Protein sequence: CASSLHPSQGLAKNIQYF.

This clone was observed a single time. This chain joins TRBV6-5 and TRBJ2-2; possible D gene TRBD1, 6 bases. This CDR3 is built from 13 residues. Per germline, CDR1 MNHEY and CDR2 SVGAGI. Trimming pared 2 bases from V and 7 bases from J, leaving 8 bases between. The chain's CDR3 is CASSYRGIGELFF. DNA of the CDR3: TGTGCCAGCAGTTACAGGGGGATCGGGGAGCTGTTTTTT.

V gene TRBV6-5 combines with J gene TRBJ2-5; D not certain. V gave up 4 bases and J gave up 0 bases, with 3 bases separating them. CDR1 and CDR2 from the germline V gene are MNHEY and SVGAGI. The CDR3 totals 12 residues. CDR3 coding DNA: TGTGCCAGCAGTTCCAACCAAGAGACCCAGTACTTC. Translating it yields CASSSNQETQYF.

CDR3 sequence (DNA): TGCAGCGTTGATTCGCGACAGGGCTTCTATGGCTACACCTTC. Its protein product is CSVDSRQGFYGYTF. The rearrangement joins TRBV29-1 to TRBJ1-2, with 7 positions matching TRBD1. The trim removed 3 bases at V and 4 bases at J, leaving 8 bases unmatched. CDR3 length: 14 residues. The germline CDR1 and CDR2 sequences are SQVTM and ANQGSEA.

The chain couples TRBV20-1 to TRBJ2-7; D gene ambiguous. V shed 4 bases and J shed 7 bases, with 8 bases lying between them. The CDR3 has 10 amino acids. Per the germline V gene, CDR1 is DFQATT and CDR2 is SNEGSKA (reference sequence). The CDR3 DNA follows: TGCAGTGCTAAATCGACAGAGCAGTACTTC. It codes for CSAKSTEQYF.

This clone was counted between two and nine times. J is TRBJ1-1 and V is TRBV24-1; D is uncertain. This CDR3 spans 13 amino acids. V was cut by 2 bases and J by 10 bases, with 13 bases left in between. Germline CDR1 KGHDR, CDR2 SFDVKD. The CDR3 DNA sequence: TGTGCCACCAGTGATTCGTTATACAACAGAGCTTTCTTT. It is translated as CATSDSLYNRAFF.